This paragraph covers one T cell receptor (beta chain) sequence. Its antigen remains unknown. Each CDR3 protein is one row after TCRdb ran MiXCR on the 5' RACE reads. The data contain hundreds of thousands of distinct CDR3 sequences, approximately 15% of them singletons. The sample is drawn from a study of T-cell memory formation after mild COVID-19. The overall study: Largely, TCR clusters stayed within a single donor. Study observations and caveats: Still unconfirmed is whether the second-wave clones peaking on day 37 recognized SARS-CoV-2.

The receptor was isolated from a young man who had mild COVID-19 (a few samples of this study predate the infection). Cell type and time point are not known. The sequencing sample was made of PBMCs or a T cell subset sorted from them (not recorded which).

In DNA form, the CDR3 reads TGTGCCAGCAGCTTAATGGGACAGGGGCAGCCCCAGCATTTT. This codes for CASSLMGQGQPQHF. The V and J genes are TRBV7-2 and TRBJ1-5; 10 positions match TRBD1. This CDR3 spans 14 amino acids. Per germline, CDR1 SGHTA and CDR2 FQGNSA. V was clipped by 2 bases and J by 7 bases; unmatched bases: 2.